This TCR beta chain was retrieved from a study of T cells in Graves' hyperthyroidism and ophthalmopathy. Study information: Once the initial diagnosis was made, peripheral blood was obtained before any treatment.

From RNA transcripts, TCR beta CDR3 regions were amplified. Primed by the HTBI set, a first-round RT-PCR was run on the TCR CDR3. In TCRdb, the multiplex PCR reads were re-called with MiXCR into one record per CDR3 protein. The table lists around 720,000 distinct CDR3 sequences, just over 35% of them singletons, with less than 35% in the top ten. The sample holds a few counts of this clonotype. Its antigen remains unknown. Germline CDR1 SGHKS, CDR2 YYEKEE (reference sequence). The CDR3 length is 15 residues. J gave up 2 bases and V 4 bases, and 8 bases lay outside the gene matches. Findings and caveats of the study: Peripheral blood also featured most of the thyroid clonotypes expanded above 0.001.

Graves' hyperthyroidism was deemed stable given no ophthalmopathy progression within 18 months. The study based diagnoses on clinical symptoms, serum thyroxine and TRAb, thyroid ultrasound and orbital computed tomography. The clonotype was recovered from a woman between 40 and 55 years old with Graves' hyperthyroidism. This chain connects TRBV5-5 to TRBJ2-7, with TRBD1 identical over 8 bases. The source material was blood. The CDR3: CASSRKDRAAYEQYF. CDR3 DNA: TGTGCCAGCAGCCGCAAGGACAGGGCAGCCTACGAGCAGTACTTC.